This entry describes one TCR beta chain. The antigen remains undetermined. This entry is derived from a study of T cells after yellow fever vaccination. Regarding the study as a whole: Only a small proportion of the clonotypes turned up in both the CD4 and the CD8 compartments, likely arising from convergent recombination.

Conversion of TCR transcripts into cDNA relied on 5'RACE template switching, which added a universal primer site and UMIs. TCRdb used MiXCR to reprocess the 5' RACE reads, holding one entry per CDR3 protein. The data hold more than 350,000 distinct CDR3 sequences, with 9.5% to 13% observed a single time. The source was PBMCs, collected on the day of the first yellow fever vaccination. The sequence was collected from a man aged 18 to 30 who received the YFV17D yellow fever vaccine.

CDR3: CASSLAPGGGGYGYTF. As DNA, the CDR3 is TGTGCCAGCAGCTTAGCGCCAGGGGGAGGGGGCTATGGCTACACCTTC. The chain uses TRBV7-9 and TRBJ1-2; 7 nucleotides align to TRBD1. From germline, CDR1 is SEHNR and CDR2 FQNEAQ (reference sequence). The CDR3 is 16 residues long. Germline trimming cut 0 bases from V and 4 bases from J; bases unmatched to any gene: 8.